This is a list of T cell receptor beta chains from one sample in a study of T cell repertoires in cytomegalovirus infection. TCRdb ran MiXCR on the reads and lists one entry per CDR3 protein. The repertoire holds hundreds of thousands of distinct CDR3 sequences, with roughly a tenth as singletons. Specimen: PBMCs. These receptors were taken from a human donor in good health (CMV status not recorded). Some clones in this sample may be carry-over from other donors' samples. CDR3s include the opening cysteine and the closing phenylalanine or tryptophan. The order of the fields is D gene, J gene, V gene, clone size, CDR3 DNA, CDR3 protein. A D gene is named only where the DNA matches it firmly. Sizes are listed as once, few or many counts, or a class when the clone is expanded.

TRBD2 TRBJ2-1 TRBV20-1 few TGCAGTGCTAGTCCCACTAGCGGGGGGGCCAAGTTCTTC CSASPTSGGAKFF
- TRBJ2-1 TRBV20-1 few TGCAGTGCTCCGCACCAGGGGACGTATGAGCAGTTCTTC CSAPHQGTYEQFF
TRBD1 TRBJ2-4 TRBV6-5 many TGTGCCAGCAGTTACTCACCGACAGGGGCCAAAAACATTCAGTACTTC CASSYSPTGAKNIQYF
TRBD1 TRBJ1-2 TRBV29-1 few TGCAGCGTTGGGATCAGGGGGACTATCTATGGCTACACCTTC CSVGIRGTIYGYTF
- TRBJ2-2 TRBV25-1 few TGTGCCAGCAGTGAATACGAAAGGAGAACCGGGGAGCTGTTTTTT CASSEYERRTGELFF
- TRBJ2-6 TRBV3-1 many TGTGCCAGCAGCCATGGTAAGGGAATTGACTCTGGGGCCAACGTCCTGACTTTC CASSHGKGIDSGANVLTF
- TRBJ2-7 TRBV12-3/TRBV12-4 many TGTGCCAGCAGTCCCAAAGATATGGTCACATCAAGCTCCTACGAGCAGTACTTC CASSPKDMVTSSSYEQYF
- TRBJ2-6 TRBV7-2 many TGTGCCAGCAGCCGCAGCTCTGGGGCCAACGTCCTGACTTTC CASSRSSGANVLTF
- TRBJ2-6 TRBV27 many TGTGCCAGCAGTCGGGACACCCTTCTGGGGGGGTTCGTCCTGACTTTC CASSRDTLLGGFVLTF
TRBD1 TRBJ2-7 TRBV7-2 many TGTGCCAGCAGCTTAGACAGGGGGCGCGACGAGCAGTACTTC CASSLDRGRDEQYF
- TRBJ2-3 TRBV7-8 many TGTGCCAGCAGCCACAAGCTAGGATGGGGCACAGATACGCAGTATTTT CASSHKLGWGTDTQYF
- TRBJ2-2 TRBV7-2 many TGTGCCAGCAGTGCGGGACGCACCGGGGAGCTGTTTTTT CASSAGRTGELFF
- TRBJ2-7 TRBV5-4 few TGTGCCAGCAGCTTCAGGAGCTCCTACGAGCAGTACTTC CASSFRSSYEQYF
- TRBJ1-1 TRBV7-4 few TGTGCCAGCAGCAGTAGGACCAGGGGAGACACTGAAGCTTTCTTT CASSSRTRGDTEAFF
- TRBJ1-1 TRBV7-2 many TGTGCCAGCAGCCCAGGGTACACTGAAGCTTTCTTT CASSPGYTEAFF